Presented here are 2 T cell receptor beta chains from one specimen sequenced in a study of cytomegalovirus exposure and HLA in healthy donors. PCR primers comprised 60 Vbeta and 13 Jbeta primers. Produced via immunoSEQ multiplex PCR; TCRdb's table is partial and in-frame only. The sample lists some 130,000 clones, 65% to 80% seen once, with 8.8% in the top ten. Sequenced: PBMCs. The receptor set was obtained from a woman in her 50s in good health and CMV-seropositive.

This clone was counted a few times. The chain couples TRBV7-2 to TRBJ1-5; the match to TRBD1 covers 8 bases. The V gene end was trimmed by 1 base and the J gene end by 4 bases; junction bases not matched to a gene: 0. Germline-derived CDR1 and CDR2 are SGHTA and FQGNSA. This CDR3 spans 14 amino acids. The CDR3, as DNA: TGTGCCAGCAGCTTAGGACAGGGGAATCAGCCCCAGCATTTT. It encodes CASSLGQGNQPQHF.

The V call is TRBV5-1, the J call TRBJ2-3; 11 bases match TRBD1. The ends lost 3 bases at V and 6 bases at J; junction bases unmatched: 9. Germline loops: CDR1 SGHRS, CDR2 YFSETQ. The CDR3 spans 16 residues. CDR3 protein: CASSWTGTGGEDTQYF. As DNA, the CDR3 is TGCGCCAGCAGCTGGACCGGGACAGGGGGTGAGGATACGCAGTATTTT.